This T cell receptor beta chain stems from a study of blood T cell repertoires in COVID-19. Clones were sequenced by immunoSEQ multiplex PCR, and TCRdb holds only the in-frame ones, with some missing. The sample holds about 30,000 clones, 68% seen once. V shed 1 base and J shed 0 bases, with 4 bases lying between them. Germline assignment: CDR1 LGHDT and CDR2 YNNKEL (reference sequence). CDR3 length: 14 amino acids. This clonotype was sampled from a human donor in a cohort sampled during active COVID-19. J is TRBJ1-5 and V is TRBV3-1 (or the pseudogene TRBV3-2); D is unclear. Material: peripheral blood. CDR3 sequence: CASSQANSNQPQHF. CDR3 sequence (DNA): TGTGCCAGCAGCCAAGCAAATAGCAATCAGCCCCAGCATTTT.